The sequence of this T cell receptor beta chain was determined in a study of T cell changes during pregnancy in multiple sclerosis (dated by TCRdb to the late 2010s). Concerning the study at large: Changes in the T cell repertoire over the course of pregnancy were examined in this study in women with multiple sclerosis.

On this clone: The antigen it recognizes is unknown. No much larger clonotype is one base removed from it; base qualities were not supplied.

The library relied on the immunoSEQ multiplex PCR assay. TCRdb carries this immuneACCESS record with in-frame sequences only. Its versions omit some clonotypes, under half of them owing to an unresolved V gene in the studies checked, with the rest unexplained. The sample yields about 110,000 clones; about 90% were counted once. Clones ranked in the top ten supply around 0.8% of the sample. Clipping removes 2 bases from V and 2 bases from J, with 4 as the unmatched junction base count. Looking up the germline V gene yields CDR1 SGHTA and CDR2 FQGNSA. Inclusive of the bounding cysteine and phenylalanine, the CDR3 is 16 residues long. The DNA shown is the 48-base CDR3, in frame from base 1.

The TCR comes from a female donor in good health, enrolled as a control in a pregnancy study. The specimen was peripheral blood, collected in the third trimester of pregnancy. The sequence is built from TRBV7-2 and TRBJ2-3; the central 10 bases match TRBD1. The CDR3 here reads CASSLRTGGFTDTQYF. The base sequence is TGTGCCAGCAGCTTAAGGACAGGGGGATTCACAGATACGCAGTATTTT.